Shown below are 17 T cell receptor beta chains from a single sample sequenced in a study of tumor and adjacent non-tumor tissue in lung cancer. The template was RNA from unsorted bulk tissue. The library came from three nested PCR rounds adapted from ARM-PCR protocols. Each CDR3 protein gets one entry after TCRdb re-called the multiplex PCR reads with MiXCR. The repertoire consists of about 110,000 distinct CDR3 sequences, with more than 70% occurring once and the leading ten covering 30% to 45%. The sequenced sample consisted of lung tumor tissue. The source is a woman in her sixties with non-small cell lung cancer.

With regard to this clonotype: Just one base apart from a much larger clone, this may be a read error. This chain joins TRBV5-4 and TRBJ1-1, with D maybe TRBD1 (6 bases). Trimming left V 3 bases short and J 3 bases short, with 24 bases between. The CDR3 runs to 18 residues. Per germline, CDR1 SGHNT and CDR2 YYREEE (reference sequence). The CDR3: CASSSPRPVGGRYTEAFF. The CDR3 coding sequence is TGTGCCAGCAGCTCGCCGAGGCCAGTCGGGGGGCGATACACTGAAGCTTTCTTT.

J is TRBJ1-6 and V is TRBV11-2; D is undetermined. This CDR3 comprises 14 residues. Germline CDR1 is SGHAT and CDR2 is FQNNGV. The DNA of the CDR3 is TGTATCAGCAGCTTAGAAGCAGGTAATTCACCCCTCCACTTT. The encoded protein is CISSLEAGNSPLHF.

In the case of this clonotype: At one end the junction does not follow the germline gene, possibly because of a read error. CDR3 DNA sequence: TGTGTCAGCAGTTTTGGGGCAGGGATCACTGAAGCTTTCTTT. Its protein is CVSSFGAGITEAFF. The J gene is TRBJ1-1, the V gene TRBV12-3 or TRBV12-4, with a weak D call TRBD1 (5 bases). The CDR3 is 14 residues long.

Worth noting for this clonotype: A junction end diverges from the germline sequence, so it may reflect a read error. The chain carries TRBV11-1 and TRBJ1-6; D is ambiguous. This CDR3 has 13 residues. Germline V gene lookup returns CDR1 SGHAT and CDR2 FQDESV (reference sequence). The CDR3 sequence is CASSFVAASPLRF. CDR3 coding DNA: TGTGCCAGTAGCTTTGTGGCAGCTTCACCCCTCCGCTTT. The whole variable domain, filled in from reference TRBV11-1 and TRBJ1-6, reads EAEVAQSPRYKITEKSQAVAFWCDPISGHATLYWYRQILGQGPELLVQFQDESVVDDSQLPKDRFSAERLKGVDSTLKIQPAELGDSAMYLCASSFVAASPLRFGNGTRLTVT.

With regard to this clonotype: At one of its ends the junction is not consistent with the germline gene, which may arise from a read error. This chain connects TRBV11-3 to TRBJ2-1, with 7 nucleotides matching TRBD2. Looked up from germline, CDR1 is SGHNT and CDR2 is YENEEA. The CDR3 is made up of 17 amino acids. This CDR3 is CANSLELTSRSHNEQSF. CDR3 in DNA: TGTGCCAACAGCTTAGAATTGACTAGCAGGAGCCACAATGAGCAGTCCTTC.

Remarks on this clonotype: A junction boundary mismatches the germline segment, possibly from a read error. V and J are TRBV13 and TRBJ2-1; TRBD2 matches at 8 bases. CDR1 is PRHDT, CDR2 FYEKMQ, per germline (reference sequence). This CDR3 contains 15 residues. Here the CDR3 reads CASSPLAGSYNDQFF. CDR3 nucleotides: TGTGCCAGCAGCCCCCTAGCGGGCTCCTACAATGATCAGTTCTTC. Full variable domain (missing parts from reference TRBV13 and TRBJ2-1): AAGVIQSPRHLIKEKRETATLKCYPIPRHDTVYWYQQGPGQDPQFLISFYEKMQSDKGSIPDRFSAQQFSDYHSELNMSSLELGDSALYFCASSPLAGSYNDQFFGPGTRLTVL.

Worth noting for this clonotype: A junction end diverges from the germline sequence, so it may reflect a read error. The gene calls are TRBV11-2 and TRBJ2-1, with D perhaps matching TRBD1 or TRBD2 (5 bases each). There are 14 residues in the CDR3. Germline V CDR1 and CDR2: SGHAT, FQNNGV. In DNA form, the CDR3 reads TGTGCTAGCAGCTTAGGGACGGGGATCTTAAGTAAGTTCTTC. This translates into CASSLGTGILSKFF.

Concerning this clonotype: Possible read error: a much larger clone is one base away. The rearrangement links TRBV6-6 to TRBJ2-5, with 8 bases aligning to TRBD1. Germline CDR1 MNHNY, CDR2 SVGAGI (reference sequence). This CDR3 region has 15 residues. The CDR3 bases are TGTGCCAGCAGTAGACAGGGGAGAGGGCAAGAGACCCATTACTTC. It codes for CASSRQGRGQETHYF.

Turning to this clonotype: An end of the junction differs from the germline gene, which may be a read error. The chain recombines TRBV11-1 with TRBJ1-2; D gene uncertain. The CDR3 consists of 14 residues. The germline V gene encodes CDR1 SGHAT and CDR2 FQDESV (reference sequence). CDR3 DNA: TGTGGCAGCAGCTCACATGGTCCGCTCTATGGCTACACCTTC. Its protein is CGSSSHGPLYGYTF.

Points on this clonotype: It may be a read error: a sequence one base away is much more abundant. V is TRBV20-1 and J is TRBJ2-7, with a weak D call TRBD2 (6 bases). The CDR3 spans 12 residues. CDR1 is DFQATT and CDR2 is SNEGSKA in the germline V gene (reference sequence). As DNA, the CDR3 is TGCAGTGTTAGAGAGGGAGGCCACGAGCAGTACTTC. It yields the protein CSVREGGHEQYF.

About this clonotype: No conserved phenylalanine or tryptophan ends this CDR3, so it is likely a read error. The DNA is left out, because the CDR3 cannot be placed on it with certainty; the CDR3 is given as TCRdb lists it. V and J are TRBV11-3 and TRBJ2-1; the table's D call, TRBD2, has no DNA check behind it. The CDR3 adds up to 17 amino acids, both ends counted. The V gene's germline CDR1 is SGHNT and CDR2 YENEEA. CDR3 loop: CASSLELTSGSYNDQFL.

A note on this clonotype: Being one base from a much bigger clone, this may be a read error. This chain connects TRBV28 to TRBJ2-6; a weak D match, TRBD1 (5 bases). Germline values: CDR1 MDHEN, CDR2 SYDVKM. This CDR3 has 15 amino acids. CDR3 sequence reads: CASSSRVSGANVLAF. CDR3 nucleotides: TGTGCCAGCAGTAGCCGCGTCTCTGGGGCCAACGTCCTGGCTTTC.

The CDR3 region is CSAIGQRGEQYF. DNA of the CDR3: TGCAGTGCTATTGGACAAAGGGGGGAGCAGTACTTC. The chain couples TRBV20-1 to TRBJ2-7; tentative D call: TRBD1 (6 bases). Germline loops: CDR1 DFQATT, CDR2 SNEGSKA (reference sequence). Trimming removed 4 bases at V and 7 bases at J, with 14 bases between. The CDR3 has 12 amino acids.

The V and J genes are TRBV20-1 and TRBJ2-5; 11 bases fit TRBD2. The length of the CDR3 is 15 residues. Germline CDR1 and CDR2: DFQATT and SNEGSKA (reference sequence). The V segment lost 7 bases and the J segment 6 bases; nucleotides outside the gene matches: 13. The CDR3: CSDGVLAGGGKTQYF. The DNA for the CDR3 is TGCAGTGATGGTGTCCTAGCGGGGGGTGGAAAGACCCAGTACTTC.

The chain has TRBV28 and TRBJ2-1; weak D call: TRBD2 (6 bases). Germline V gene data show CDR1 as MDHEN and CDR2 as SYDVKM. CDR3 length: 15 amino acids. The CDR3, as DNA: TGTGCTAGTCTTACGGGGAGCGGGTACTACAATGAGCAGTTCTTC. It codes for CASLTGSGYYNEQFF.

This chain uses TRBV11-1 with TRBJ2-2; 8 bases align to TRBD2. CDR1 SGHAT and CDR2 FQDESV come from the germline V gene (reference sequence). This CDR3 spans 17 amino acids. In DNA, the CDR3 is TGTACCATCAGCCCGCGACTAGCGAGAGAATCCACCGGGGAGCTGTTTTTT. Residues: CTISPRLARESTGELFF.

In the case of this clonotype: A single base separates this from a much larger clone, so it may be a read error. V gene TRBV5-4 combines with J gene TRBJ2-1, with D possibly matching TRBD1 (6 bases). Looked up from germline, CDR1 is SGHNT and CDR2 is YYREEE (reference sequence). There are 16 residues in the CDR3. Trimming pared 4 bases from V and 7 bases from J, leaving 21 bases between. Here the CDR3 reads CASSQTGTWDWNEQFF. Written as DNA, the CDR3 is TGTGCCAGCAGCCAGACCGGGACATGGGATTGGAATGAGCAGTTCTTC.